Below, 23 T cell receptor beta chains from the same sample are listed, as sequenced in a study of T cell responses to AZD1222 COVID-19 vaccine. Sequencing was performed with immunoSEQ multiplex PCR; in TCRdb, only in-frame clones are kept and a portion is missing. The sample lists some 170,000 clones; 88% were seen once. The source material was peripheral blood, sampled 28 days after the second AZD1222 dose. These receptor sequences come from an adult who received the AZD1222 COVID-19 vaccine.

The chain joins TRBV2 to TRBJ2-3; D may match TRBD1 or TRBD2 (5 bases each). Trimming shortened V by 1 base and J by 0 bases, and 8 bases separated the two germline ends. Per the germline V gene, CDR1 is SNHLY and CDR2 is FYNNEI. The CDR3 is made up of 15 amino acids. The CDR3 DNA reads TGTGCCAGCAGTGAAGTGGGGGAAAGCACAGATACGCAGTATTTT. It specifies CASSEVGESTDTQYF.

This chain joins TRBV5-6 and TRBJ2-3; 8 bases agree with TRBD1. CDR1 and CDR2 (germline): SGHDT, YYEEEE. The CDR3 has 15 amino acids. V dropped 5 bases and J dropped 3; count of bases not matched to a gene: 8. DNA of the CDR3: TGTGCCAGCAGGTTTTTGGACAGGGTGACAGATACGCAGTATTTT. It encodes CASRFLDRVTDTQYF.

The V and J genes are TRBV24-1 and TRBJ2-3; D not resolved. The CDR3 runs to 13 residues. CDR1 and CDR2 from the germline V gene are KGHDR and SFDVKD. V gave up 3 bases and J gave up 3 bases, with 6 bases separating them. DNA for the CDR3: TGTGCCACCAGTGATCTTTCGACAGATACGCAGTATTTT. Its protein is CATSDLSTDTQYF.

CDR3 coding DNA: TGTGCCAGCACCACAGAAGGCTCTGGAAACACCATATATTTT. Translating it yields CASTTEGSGNTIYF. The chain joins TRBV9 to TRBJ1-3; no clear D. Looked up from germline, CDR1 is SGDLS and CDR2 is YYNGEE. CDR3 length equals 14 residues. The V end lost 6 bases, the J end lost 0 bases, and 10 bases lay between the germline ends.

The chain links TRBV19 to TRBJ1-6, with 10 bases matching TRBD1. This CDR3 comprises 14 residues. Trimming cost V 5 bases and J 9 bases; bases outside gene matches: 4. Germline V gives CDR1 LNHDA, CDR2 SQIVND (reference sequence). The CDR3 DNA reads TGTGCCAGTAGTGACCGGACAGGGGGTTCACCCCTCCACTTT. Translating it yields CASSDRTGGSPLHF.

The chain joins TRBV5-1 to TRBJ2-1, with a weak D call TRBD2 (7 bases). The germline V gene encodes CDR1 SGHRS and CDR2 YFSETQ. Trimming cost V 3 bases and J 6 bases, with 16 bases left between them. The CDR3 totals 15 residues. In nucleotides, the CDR3 is TGCGCCAGCAGCTGGGCTCCGGGGGGCCTCAATGAGCAGTTCTTC. It yields the protein CASSWAPGGLNEQFF.

V is TRBV19 and J is TRBJ2-3; TRBD1 matches 10 bases. This CDR3 spans 14 amino acids. V shed 9 bases and J 4 bases; nucleotides not matched to a gene: 7. In germline, CDR1 is LNHDA, CDR2 SQIVND (reference sequence). The CDR3, as DNA: TGTGCCAGCTCCGACAGGGGGCCGGCAGATACGCAGTATTTT. Amino acids: CASSDRGPADTQYF.

The DNA for the CDR3 is TGCGCCAGCAGCCAAGACGTGGGGAACACTGAAGCTTTCTTT. Translated, it gives CASSQDVGNTEAFF. This chain uses TRBV4-1 with TRBJ1-1; D remains ambiguous. This CDR3 is built from 14 residues. The V gene lost 0 bases and the J gene lost 1 base, with 6 bases spanning the gap. Germline V gene data show CDR1 as MGHRA and CDR2 as YSYEKL.

This rearrangement joins TRBV10-3 to TRBJ1-1; D is possibly TRBD1 (6 bases). This CDR3 contains 11 residues. CDR1 is ENHRY and CDR2 is SYGVKD in the germline V gene. V lost 0 bases and J 14 bases, leaving 10 bases between the germline ends. CDR3 sequence reads: CAISESDRLFF. The DNA of the CDR3 is TGTGCCATCAGTGAGTCGGACAGATTATTCTTT.

V usage is TRBV6-6 and J usage is TRBJ2-3; 7 positions agree with TRBD2. The CDR3 is 15 residues long. CDR1 and CDR2 (germline): MNHNY, SVGAGI (reference sequence). J was trimmed by 3 bases and V by 5 bases; bases with no gene match: 8. The DNA for the CDR3 is TGTGCCAGCAGTAAAGTAGCGGGCGGAACAGATACGCAGTATTTT. Translated: CASSKVAGGTDTQYF.

The rearrangement joins TRBV9 to TRBJ2-1; 8 bases match TRBD2. Germline V CDR1 and CDR2: SGDLS, YYNGEE. V was clipped by 3 bases and J by 1 base; unmatched bases: 6. The CDR3 runs to 16 residues. The CDR3 DNA sequence: TGTGCCAGCAGCGCGGGGGGGCCATTATCCTACAATGAGCAGTTCTTC. It yields the protein CASSAGGPLSYNEQFF. Together with reference TRBV9 and TRBJ2-1, the CDR3 gives the full variable domain: DSGVTQTPKHLITATGQRVTLRCSPRSGDLSVYWYQQSLDQGLQFLIQYYNGEERAKGNILERFSAQQFPDLHSELNLSSLELGDSALYFCASSAGGPLSYNEQFFGPGTRLTVL.

This sequence joins TRBV2 and TRBJ2-1; TRBD2 matches at 14 bases. The CDR3 has 19 residues. The V and J ends lost 6 bases and 5 bases, in that order; junction bases with no gene match: 15. Germline V gene data show CDR1 as SNHLY and CDR2 as FYNNEI. For the CDR3, the DNA is TGTGCCAGCAGAGGACGGACTAGCGGGGGGTCAAAATCTCACAATGAGCAGTTCTTC. As protein: CASRGRTSGGSKSHNEQFF.

This sequence joins TRBV5-6 and TRBJ1-2; D is uncertain. The CDR3 spans 15 residues. V gave up 0 bases and J gave up 7 bases, with 16 bases separating them. Germline lookup yields CDR1 SGHDT and CDR2 YYEEEE. CDR3 sequence (DNA): TGTGCCAGCAGCTTGGCCGGTACGCCAGCCGGTGGCTACACCTTC. Its protein is CASSLAGTPAGGYTF.

The V gene is TRBV9, the J gene TRBJ1-3; maybe TRBD1 (5 bases). V lost 2 bases, J lost 2 bases, and 8 bases lay in between. The CDR3 loop spans 14 amino acids. Germline V lookup: CDR1 SGDLS, CDR2 YYNGEE. CDR3 DNA sequence: TGTGCCAGCAGCGTCGACAGTACTGGAAACACCATATATTTT. Amino acid sequence: CASSVDSTGNTIYF.

The CDR3 coding sequence is TGTGCCAGCAGTGAATTCCCAAATTACGAGCAGTACTTC. It is translated as CASSEFPNYEQYF. The chain recombines TRBV6-1 with TRBJ2-7; D is uncertain. This CDR3 is 13 amino acids long. Germline CDR1 MNHNS, CDR2 SASEGT. V lost 2 bases and J lost 4, with 9 bases in between.

This rearrangement joins TRBV11-2 to TRBJ1-1, with D unclear. The CDR3 runs 13 residues. Germline V gene sequence: CDR1 SGHAT, CDR2 FQNNGV. V shed 5 bases and J shed 4 bases, with 11 bases lying between them. The CDR3 DNA is TGTGCCAGCAGCAGATTCAGAGGCACTGAAGCTTTCTTT. Encoded protein: CASSRFRGTEAFF.

The rearrangement joins TRBV9 to TRBJ1-1; maybe TRBD1 (5 bases). Germline V gene sequence: CDR1 SGDLS, CDR2 YYNGEE. Trimming removed 0 bases from V and 6 bases from J, with 9 bases in between. The CDR3 length is 13 residues. Written as DNA, the CDR3 is TGTGCCAGCAGCGTAGGGGGGTTCCCTGAAGCTTTCTTT. This translates into CASSVGGFPEAFF.

CDR3 sequence reads: CASSLADSYGYTF. The CDR3 nucleotides read TGTGCCAGCAGCTTAGCGGACAGCTATGGCTACACCTTC. The chain has TRBV7-9 and TRBJ1-2; TRBD1 might be the D (6 bases). Germline V gives CDR1 SEHNR, CDR2 FQNEAQ (reference sequence). The CDR3 totals 13 residues. The V end was cut by 0 bases, the J end by 4 bases, with 6 bases between.

Only a few counts were recorded for this clone. The same CDR3 can be traced to other DNA sequences in this sample. The chain carries TRBV19 and TRBJ2-7, with no clear D. The CDR3 sequence is 12 residues long. The germline V and J ends were trimmed by 1 base and 3 bases, with 4 bases remaining between them. The V gene's germline CDR1 is LNHDA and CDR2 SQIVND (reference sequence). In DNA form, the CDR3 reads TGTGCCAGTAGTATAGGAGGCTACGAGCAGTACTTC. This translates into CASSIGGYEQYF.

V gene TRBV5-8 combines with J gene TRBJ1-1; perhaps TRBD1 as D (5 bases). V shed 5 bases and J shed 1 base, with 9 bases lying between them. From germline, CDR1 is SGHTS and CDR2 YDEGEE. This CDR3 is built from 13 residues. DNA of the CDR3: TGTGCCAGCAGTAGACAGAAGAACACTGAAGCTTTCTTT. The encoded protein is CASSRQKNTEAFF.

The chain recombines TRBV30 with TRBJ1-5, with D perhaps TRBD1 (6 bases). The germline CDR1 and CDR2 sequences are GTSNPN and SVGIG (reference sequence). The CDR3 covers 13 residues. V was clipped by 3 bases and J by 6 bases, with 12 bases between them. The CDR3 reads CAWSGQSPQPQHF. The CDR3 DNA sequence: TGTGCCTGGAGCGGACAGAGCCCTCAGCCCCAGCATTTT.

The chain uses TRBV2 and TRBJ2-1; unclear D gene. The CDR3 is made up of 12 amino acids. The V gene lost 4 bases and the J gene lost 7 bases, with 8 bases spanning the gap. Germline values: CDR1 SNHLY, CDR2 FYNNEI. For the CDR3, the DNA is TGTGCCAGCAGTGCCGACCGAAATGAGCAGTTCTTC. It specifies CASSADRNEQFF.

This chain connects TRBV12-3 or TRBV12-4 to TRBJ1-3; unclear D gene. V was clipped by 2 bases and J by 2 bases, with 4 bases between them. The CDR3 totals 13 residues. The CDR3, as DNA: TGTGCCAGCAGTTTATTAGCTGGAAACACCATATATTTT. It codes for CASSLLAGNTIYF.